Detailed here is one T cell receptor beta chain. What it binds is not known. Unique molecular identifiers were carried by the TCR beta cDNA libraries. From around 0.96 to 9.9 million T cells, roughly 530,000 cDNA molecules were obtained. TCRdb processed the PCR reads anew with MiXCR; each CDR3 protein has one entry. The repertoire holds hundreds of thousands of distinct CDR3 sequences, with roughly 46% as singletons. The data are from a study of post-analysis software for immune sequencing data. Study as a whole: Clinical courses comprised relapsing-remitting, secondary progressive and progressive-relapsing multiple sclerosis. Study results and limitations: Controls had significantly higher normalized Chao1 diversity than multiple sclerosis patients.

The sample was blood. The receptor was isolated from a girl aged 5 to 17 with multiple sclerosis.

CDR3 sequence reads: CASSPGINTDTQYF. DNA of the CDR3: TGCGCCAGCAGCCCGGGGATAAACACAGATACGCAGTATTTT. V usage is TRBV4-1 and J usage is TRBJ2-3; perhaps TRBD2 as D (5 bases). The length of the CDR3 is 14 residues. Germline V gene lookup returns CDR1 MGHRA and CDR2 YSYEKL. V lost 4 bases and J 2 bases, leaving 10 bases between the germline ends.